A single sample gave rise to the 9 T cell receptor beta chains below, sequenced in a study of CXCR3-negative and CXCR3-positive naive CD8 T cells. The study made its TRB cDNA libraries by 5' RACE, adding UMI labels. After re-calling the 5' RACE reads, TCRdb lists one entry per CDR3 protein, DNA absent. Here the sample table reports over 100,000 distinct CDR3 sequences. The sequenced material came from naive CXCR3- CD8+ T cells from blood. The subset was: CD45RO-CCR7+CD27+CD95- naive CD8+ T cells lacking CXCR3 (TNR3-). The receptors were sampled from a human donor in good health. Some clones in this sample may be carry-over from other donors' samples.

The chain is built from TRBV4-3 and TRBJ2-5; lacking DNA, the TRBD1 call made by TCRdb goes unchecked. Germline CDR1 LGHNA, CDR2 YSLEER. The CDR3 covers 16 residues. CDR3 in amino acids: CASSQETGGGGETQYF.

CDR3 loop: CASSSLAGGADTRYF. This chain uses TRBV7-6 with TRBJ2-3; the TCRdb call, TRBD2, lacks DNA for checking. Germline CDR1 is SGHVS and CDR2 is FNYEAQ. The CDR3 runs 15 residues.

The chain carries TRBV7-9 and TRBJ1-4; TCRdb's D call of TRBD1 is untestable without DNA. The CDR3 has 15 residues. Germline V gene sequence: CDR1 SEHNR, CDR2 FQNEAQ (reference sequence). The CDR3: CASSPGFTTNEKLFF.

The V gene is TRBV11-2, the J gene TRBJ2-3. This CDR3 contains 12 residues. Germline-derived CDR1 and CDR2 are SGHAT and FQNNGV. CDR3 loop: CASSFSVDTQYF.

The rearrangement links TRBV4-1 to TRBJ2-7. This CDR3 contains 14 residues. Looked up from germline, CDR1 is MGHRA and CDR2 is YSYEKL. The CDR3: CASSQDSGVDEQYF.

This chain connects TRBV21-1 to TRBJ1-5; TCRdb returns TRBD1, unconfirmable since there is no DNA. TRBV21-1 is noted as a pseudogene. The CDR3 sequence is 18 residues long. The CDR3 region is CASIFSLRAADSNQPQHF.

The rearrangement uses TRBV20-1 and TRBJ2-7; the TCRdb D gene call, TRBD1, has no DNA to confirm it. This CDR3 region has 14 residues. The germline V gene encodes CDR1 DFQATT and CDR2 SNEGSKA (reference sequence). CDR3: CSARTREILAEQYF.

V is TRBV9 and J is TRBJ2-7. CDR1 is SGDLS and CDR2 is YYNGEE in the germline V gene. This CDR3 comprises 14 residues. The CDR3 is CASSVDDSPTEQYF.

This chain links TRBV5-8 with TRBJ2-2; TCRdb names TRBD1, which stays unverified in the absence of DNA. CDR3 size: 21 residues. Germline loops: CDR1 SGHTS, CDR2 YDEGEE. CDR3 region: CASSFVSFSGTGGVGTGELFF. Full variable domain (remainder filled in from reference TRBV5-8 and TRBJ2-2): EAGVTQSPTHLIKTRGQQATLRCSPISGHTSVYWYQQALGLGLQFLLWYDEGEERNRGNFPPRFSGRQFPNYSSELNVNALELEDSALYLCASSFVSFSGTGGVGTGELFFGEGSRLTVL.